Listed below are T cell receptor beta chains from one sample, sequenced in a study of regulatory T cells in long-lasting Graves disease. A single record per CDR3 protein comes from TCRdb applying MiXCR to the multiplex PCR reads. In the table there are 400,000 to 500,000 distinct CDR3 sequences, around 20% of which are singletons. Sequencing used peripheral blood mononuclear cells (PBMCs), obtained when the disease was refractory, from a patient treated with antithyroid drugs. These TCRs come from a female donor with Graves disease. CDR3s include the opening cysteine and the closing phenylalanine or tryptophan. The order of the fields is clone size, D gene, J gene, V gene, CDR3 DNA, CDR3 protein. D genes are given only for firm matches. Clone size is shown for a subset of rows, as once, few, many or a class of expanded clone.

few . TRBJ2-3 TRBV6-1 TGTGCCAGCAGTGAGATACTCACAGATACGCAGTATTTT CASSEILTDTQYF
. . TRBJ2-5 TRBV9 TGTGCCAGCAGCGTAGGGGGATCTAAGGAAGAGACCCAGTACTTC CASSVGGSKEETQYF
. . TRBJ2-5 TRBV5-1 TGCGCCAGCAGCTTAACAAGGGGGAAAGAGACCCAGTACTTC CASSLTRGKETQYF
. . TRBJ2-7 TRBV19 TGTGCCAGTAGCCCCAAAGGTACGGGCGCCTACGAGCAGTACTTC CASSPKGTGAYEQYF
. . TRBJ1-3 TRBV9 TGTGCCAGCAGCTCAGGGGAATACGGAAACACCATATATTTT CASSSGEYGNTIYF
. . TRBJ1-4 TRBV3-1 TGTGCCAGCAGCCTCCAGGGTGGCAGACTGTTTTTT CASSLQGGRLFF
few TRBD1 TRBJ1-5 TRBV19 TGTGCCAGTACTAGGACAGGAAAGTTCCCTCAGCCCCAGCATTTT CASTRTGKFPQPQHF
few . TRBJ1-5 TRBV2 TGTGCCAGCAGTGAGGGGCATTATCAGCCCCAGCATTTT CASSEGHYQPQHF
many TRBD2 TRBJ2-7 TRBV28 TGTGCCAGCAGTTTGCCCAAGAGCGGGAGCCCCCCCTACGAGCAGTACTTC CASSLPKSGSPPYEQYF
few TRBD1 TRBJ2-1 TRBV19 TGTGCCAGTAGTATAGGGGACAGGGCCAGCTCCTACAATGAGCAGTTCTTC CASSIGDRASSYNEQFF
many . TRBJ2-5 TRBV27 TGTGCCAGCAGTCAAACAAGAGGCAGGGCCCAAGAGACCCAGTACTTC CASSQTRGRAQETQYF
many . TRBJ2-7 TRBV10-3 TGTGCCATCAGGGGGAGCGCTGATGACTACGAGCAGTACTTC CAIRGSADDYEQYF
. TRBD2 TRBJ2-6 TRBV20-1 TGCAGTGCTAGAGACCGGGGGGTTGGGGCCAACGTCCTGACTTTC CSARDRGVGANVLTF
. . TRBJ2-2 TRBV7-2 TGTGCCAGCAGCTGGTGGCCCGTCAGGGAGAACACCGGGGAGCTGTTTTTT CASSWWPVRENTGELFF
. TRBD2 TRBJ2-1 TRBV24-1 TGTGCCACCAGTGATTTGAATAGCGGGGACTACAATGAGCAGTTCTTC CATSDLNSGDYNEQFF
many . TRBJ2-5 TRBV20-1 TGCAGTGCTAGAGTACGACAGGCCCTAAGGGAGACCCAGTACTTC CSARVRQALRETQYF
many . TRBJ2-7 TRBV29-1 TGCAGCGTTGGAGTTGTTCCTCCGGGTGAGCAGTACTTC CSVGVVPPGEQYF
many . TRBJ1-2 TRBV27 TGTGCCAGCAGTTTATCGTTCGTTAGGGAGGTTAACTATGGCTACACCTTC CASSLSFVREVNYGYTF
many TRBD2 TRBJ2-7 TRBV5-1 TGCGCCAGCAGCTGGGGGGGACGGAGTCCTCGAGAGCAGTACTTC CASSWGGRSPREQYF
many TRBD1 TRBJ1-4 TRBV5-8 TGTGCCAGCAGCTTGGGACAGGGCTCAACTAATGAAAAACTGTTTTTT CASSLGQGSTNEKLFF
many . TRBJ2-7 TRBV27 TGTGCCAGCAGTTTATCCCACGCTTACGAGCAGTACTTC CASSLSHAYEQYF
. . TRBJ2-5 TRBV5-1 TGCGCCAGCGCGTCGTTCGATCAAGAGACCCAGTACTTC CASASFDQETQYF
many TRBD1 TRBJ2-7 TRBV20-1 TGCAGTGCTAGGTCGACAGGGGGGACCTACGAGCAGTACTTC CSARSTGGTYEQYF
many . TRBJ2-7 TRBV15 TGTGCCACCAGCCCCTGGAGGACTTACGAGCAGTACTTC CATSPWRTYEQYF
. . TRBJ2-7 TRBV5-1 TGCGCCAGCAGCTCCTACGAGAGTATGAGCTCCTACGAGCAGTACTTC CASSSYESMSSYEQYF
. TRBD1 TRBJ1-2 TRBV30 TGTGCCTGCCAGGGGGGGGCGGAGGGCTACACCTTC CACQGGAEGYTF
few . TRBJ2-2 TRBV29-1 TGCAGCGTTGTTTACAGTAACACCGGGGAGCTGTTTTTT CSVVYSNTGELFF
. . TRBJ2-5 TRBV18 TGTGCCAGCTCACAACGCGACAGCCAAGAGACCCAGTACTTC CASSQRDSQETQYF
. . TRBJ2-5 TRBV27 TGTGCCAGCAGTCCCATGACAGCGGGACATGAGACCCAGTACTTC CASSPMTAGHETQYF
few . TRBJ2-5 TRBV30 TGTGCCTGGAATACGGGACAAGAGACCCAGTACTTC CAWNTGQETQYF
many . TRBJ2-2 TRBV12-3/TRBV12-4 TGTGCCAGCAGTGCCCAGGGGGGGATGAACACCGGGGAGCTGTTTTTT CASSAQGGMNTGELFF
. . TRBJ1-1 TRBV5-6 TGTGCCAGCAGCACCCTGACCGAAGCTTTCTTT CASSTLTEAFF
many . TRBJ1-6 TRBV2 TGTGCCAGCAATATGGCAGAAAATTCACCCCTCCACTTT CASNMAENSPLHF
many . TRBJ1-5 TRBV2 TGTGCCAGCAATGGACAACCCACCAATCAGCCCCAGCATTTT CASNGQPTNQPQHF
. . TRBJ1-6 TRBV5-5 TGTGCCAGCAGACGGACAAGCGGGCCCCTCCACTTT CASRRTSGPLHF
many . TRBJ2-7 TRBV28 TGTGCCAGCACCTGGGGGGTCGAGCAGTACTTC CASTWGVEQYF
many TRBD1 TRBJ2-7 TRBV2 TGTGCCAGCAAACTGGACAGGTACGAGCAGTACTTC CASKLDRYEQYF
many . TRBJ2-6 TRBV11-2 TGTGCCAGCAGCTTAGTGGTGACTGGGGCCAACGTCCTGACTTTC CASSLVVTGANVLTF
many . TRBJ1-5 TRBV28 TGTGCCAGCAGTTTAGGAGGATCGAGCAATCAGCCCCAGCATTTT CASSLGGSSNQPQHF
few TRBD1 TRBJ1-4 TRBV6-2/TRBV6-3 TGTGCCAGCAGTGAATTGGGACAGCCTAATGAAAAACTGTTTTTT CASSELGQPNEKLFF
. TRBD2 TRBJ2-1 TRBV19 TGTGCCAGTACCACACCGGGACTAGCGGGAGTAAGCAATGAGCAGTTCTTC CASTTPGLAGVSNEQFF
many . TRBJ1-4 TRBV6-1 TGTGCCAGCAGGTCTGGAGGGGTGGGTGAAAAACTGTTTTTT CASRSGGVGEKLFF
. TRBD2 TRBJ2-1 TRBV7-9 TGTGCCAGCAGCTCCCAGGGAGGAGCGGGACCTGAGCAGTTCTTC CASSSQGGAGPEQFF
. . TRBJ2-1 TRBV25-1 TGTGCCAGCAGTGAATTTTGGCAACCGGGAGCCGAGAGAGGCAATGAGCAGTTCTTC CASSEFWQPGAERGNEQFF
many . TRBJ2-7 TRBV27 TGTGCCAGCAGTTCGGGACTTGGCTACGAGCAGTACTTC CASSSGLGYEQYF
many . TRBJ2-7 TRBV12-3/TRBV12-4 TGTGCCAGCAGCGGTGGCTCCTACGAGCAGTACTTC CASSGGSYEQYF
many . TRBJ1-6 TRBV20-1 TGCAGTGCTAGAGATCTCCTGGACCTGGCGACACCCCTCCACTTT CSARDLLDLATPLHF
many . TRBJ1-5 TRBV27 TGTGCCAGCAGTTTATCCACACAGAGCAATCAGCCCCAGCATTTT CASSLSTQSNQPQHF
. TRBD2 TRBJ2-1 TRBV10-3 TGTGCCATCAGTGAGTTGGAGACTAGCTTACAGTTCTTC CAISELETSLQFF